This T cell receptor (beta chain) was recovered during a study of cytomegalovirus exposure and HLA in healthy donors. Study-level background: Earlier sequencing of 200 million or so T cells yielded approximately 100 million unique TCR beta sequences.

The PCR employed 60 Vbeta primers together with 13 Jbeta primers. TCRdb's copy holds only in-frame clones and misses some; the assay was immunoSEQ multiplex PCR. The sample lists over 75,000 clones; 84% were seen once. A note on this clone: Its specificity is not known.

V lost 9 bases, J lost 4 bases, and 16 bases lay in between. The germline CDR1 and CDR2 sequences are MNHNS and SASEGT. The CDR3 contains 13 residues. General study findings and limits: The authors confirmed in vitro that a few CMV-associated chains were specific for CMV antigens.

This chain links TRBV6-1 with TRBJ2-7; tentative D call: TRBD1 (6 bases). Source material: PBMCs. The receptor was isolated from a young woman in good health and CMV-seropositive. The DNA for the CDR3 is TGTGCCAGTAATGACAGGACCCCTTACGAGCAGTACTTC. Protein sequence: CASNDRTPYEQYF.